Sequencing of this TCR beta chain was carried out in a study of shared clonotypes between healthy human individuals. The germline V gene encodes CDR1 SEHNR and CDR2 FQNEAQ (reference sequence). The CDR3 is made up of 13 amino acids. Trimming stripped 7 bases from V and 5 bases from J, with 11 bases between. CD45RO-negative, CCR7-positively selected cells formed the naive CD8 fraction, excluding terminally differentiated effector memory CD45RA+ cells. Assay used: immunoSEQ multiplex PCR; TCRdb lists only in-frame clones, some missing. The data contain roughly 2,000,000 clones, roughly 93% of them singletons.

The sequenced sample was naive CD8+ T cells from PBMCs. V and J are TRBV7-9 and TRBJ1-4; D is ambiguous. This sequence originates from a man between 18 and 29 years old in good health. Some clones in this sample may be carry-over from other donors' samples. CDR3 region: CASNPGENEKLFF. The CDR3 DNA follows: TGTGCCAGCAATCCGGGAGAGAATGAAAAACTGTTTTTT. The whole variable domain, remainder taken from reference TRBV7-9 and TRBJ1-4, is DTGVSQNPRHKITKRGQNVTFRCDPISEHNRLYWYRQTLGQGPEFLTYFQNEAQLEKSRLLSDRFSAERPKGSFSTLEIQRTEQGDSAMYLCASNPGENEKLFFGSGTQLSVL.